The rows below give T cell receptor beta chains drawn from one sample of a study of T cells in Graves' hyperthyroidism and ophthalmopathy. One entry per CDR3 protein, called by TCRdb with MiXCR from the multiplex PCR reads. The repertoire includes 550,000 to 800,000 distinct CDR3 sequences, around a sixth of them detected once, and around 15% sits in the top ten. The sample taken for sequencing was blood. The receptors stem from a man over 45 with Graves' hyperthyroidism. Each CDR3 is given with its conserved first and last residue. Each record gives: J gene, D gene, clone size, V gene, CDR3 protein, CDR3 DNA. D genes are given only for firm matches. The size of a clone is reported for some rows only, either as once, few or many, or as a class for expanded clones.

TRBJ2-1,TRBD2,-,TRBV5-6,CASSLALAGGPVNEQFF,TGTGCCAGCAGCTTGGCCCTAGCGGGAGGGCCGGTCAATGAGCAGTTCTTC
TRBJ2-6,-,few,TRBV12-5,CASGRTGTGANVLTF,TGTGCTAGTGGTAGAACAGGGACTGGGGCCAACGTCCTGACTTTC
TRBJ1-5,-,many,TRBV11-2,CASSLDRGTQPQHF,TGTGCCAGCAGCTTAGACAGGGGCACTCAGCCCCAGCATTTT
TRBJ1-2,-,few,TRBV3-1,CASSYRESYGYTF,TGTGCCAGCAGCTACCGTGAATCCTATGGCTACACCTTC
TRBJ2-5,TRBD2,many,TRBV28,CASSPGGWRGETQYF,TGTGCCAGCAGCCCGGGGGGGTGGAGAGGAGAGACCCAGTACTTC
TRBJ1-5,-,-,TRBV3-1,CASSQGRSSNQPQHF,TGTGCCAGCAGCCAAGGACGGAGTAGCAATCAGCCCCAGCATTTT
TRBJ2-5,-,-,TRBV5-1,CASSTGWGRIQETQYF,TGCGCCAGCAGCACCGGTTGGGGGCGGATCCAAGAGACCCAGTACTTC
TRBJ2-1,TRBD2,few,TRBV5-1,CASSLIGLAGLYNEQFF,TGCGCCAGCAGCTTAATAGGACTAGCGGGATTATACAATGAGCAGTTCTTC
TRBJ2-2,-,-,TRBV5-1,CASSSDRSDTGELFF,TGCGCCAGCAGCTCCGACAGATCGGACACCGGGGAGCTGTTTTTT
TRBJ1-2,TRBD1,once,TRBV12-3/TRBV12-4,CASSAGGASVYGYTF,TGTGCCAGCAGTGCAGGGGGCGCCTCTGTCTATGGCTACACCTTC
TRBJ1-6,TRBD1,few,TRBV28,CASRLTGENSPLHF,TGTGCCAGCAGATTAACAGGGGAGAATTCACCCCTCCACTTT
TRBJ1-5,TRBD1,-,TRBV3-1,CASSYGQGSQPQHF,TGTGCCAGCAGCTATGGACAGGGCAGTCAGCCCCAGCATTTT
TRBJ2-1,TRBD1,many,TRBV2,CASSRDRGPYNEQFF,TGTGCCAGCAGCCGAGACAGGGGACCCTACAATGAGCAGTTCTTC
TRBJ2-5,-,-,TRBV9,CASSVDQGKETQYF,TGTGCCAGCAGCGTAGATCAGGGGAAAGAGACCCAGTACTTC
TRBJ2-5,-,many,TRBV5-1,CASSLAYSGVRKTQYF,TGCGCCAGCAGCTTGGCCTACTCGGGAGTGAGGAAGACCCAGTACTTC
TRBJ1-1,-,-,TRBV19,CASSIATGAEAFF,TGTGCCAGTAGTATAGCAACGGGGGCTGAAGCTTTCTTT
TRBJ2-7,TRBD2,-,TRBV5-6,CASSLPLAGVYEQYF,TGTGCCAGCAGCTTGCCACTAGCGGGAGTCTACGAGCAGTACTTC
TRBJ1-4,TRBD1,many,TRBV12-3/TRBV12-4,CASRGTGRNEKLFF,TGTGCCAGCAGGGGGACAGGTCGTAATGAAAAACTGTTTTTT
TRBJ1-5,-,few,TRBV20-1,CSASEVGRASNQPQHF,TGCAGTGCTAGCGAAGTAGGGAGGGCCAGCAATCAGCCCCAGCATTTT
TRBJ2-5,-,few,TRBV5-1,CASSLGQTNQETQYF,TGCGCCAGCAGCTTGGGACAGACGAACCAAGAGACCCAGTACTTC
TRBJ2-7,-,many,TRBV27,CASGLGEQYF,TGTGCCAGCGGGCTTGGGGAGCAGTACTTC
TRBJ2-3,TRBD2,many,TRBV11-2,CASSPFGGAGGTDTQYF,TGTGCCAGCAGCCCATTTGGGGGTGCGGGAGGCACAGATACGCAGTATTTT
TRBJ2-3,-,many,TRBV20-1,CSASAGQGATDTQYF,TGCAGTGCTAGTGCGGGACAAGGGGCCACAGATACGCAGTATTTT
TRBJ2-6,TRBD1,many,TRBV27,CASSFLQGAPGANVLTF,TGTGCCAGCAGTTTTTTACAGGGGGCGCCTGGGGCCAACGTCCTGACTTTC
TRBJ2-3,-,-,TRBV19,CASIGGESDTQYF,TGTGCCAGTATTGGAGGGGAATCAGATACGCAGTATTTT
TRBJ1-5,TRBD1,many,TRBV28,CASSFGGQGLIGNQPQHF,TGTGCCAGCAGTTTTGGGGGACAGGGGCTTATCGGCAATCAGCCCCAGCATTTT
TRBJ1-3,TRBD1,-,TRBV6-1,CASSQFHRGSGNTIYF,TGTGCCAGCAGTCAGTTTCACAGGGGCTCTGGAAACACCATATATTTT
TRBJ2-2,TRBD2,many,TRBV7-2,CASSSTTAWSGRNTGELFF,TGTGCCAGCAGCTCTACTACCGCCTGGAGCGGGAGGAACACCGGGGAGCTGTTTTTT
TRBJ2-5,-,many,TRBV28,CASSWMGTSKETQYF,TGTGCCAGCAGCTGGATGGGGACCTCAAAAGAGACCCAGTACTTC
TRBJ1-2,-,many,TRBV2,CASSPQANYGYTF,TGTGCCAGCAGTCCTCAGGCTAACTATGGCTACACCTTC
TRBJ2-2,-,many,TRBV12-3/TRBV12-4,CASIPNTGELFF,TGTGCCAGCATACCAAACACCGGGGAGCTGTTTTTT